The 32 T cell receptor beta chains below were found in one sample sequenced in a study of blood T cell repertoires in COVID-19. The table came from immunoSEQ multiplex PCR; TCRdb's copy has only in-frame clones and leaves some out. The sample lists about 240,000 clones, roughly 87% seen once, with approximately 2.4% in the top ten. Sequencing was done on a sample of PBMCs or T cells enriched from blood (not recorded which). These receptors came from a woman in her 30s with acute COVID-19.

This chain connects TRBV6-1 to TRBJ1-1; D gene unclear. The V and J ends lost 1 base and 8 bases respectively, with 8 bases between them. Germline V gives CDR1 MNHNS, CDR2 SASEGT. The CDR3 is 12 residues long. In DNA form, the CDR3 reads TGTGCCAGCAGTGAAGGAGGAGGGGAAGCTTTCTTT. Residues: CASSEGGGEAFF.

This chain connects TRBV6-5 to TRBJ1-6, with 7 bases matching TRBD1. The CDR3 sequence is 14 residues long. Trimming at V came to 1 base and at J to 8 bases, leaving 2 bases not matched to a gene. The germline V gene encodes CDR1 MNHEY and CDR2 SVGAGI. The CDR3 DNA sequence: TGTGCCAGCAGTTACTGGCAGGGGGATTCACCCCTCCACTTT. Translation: CASSYWQGDSPLHF.

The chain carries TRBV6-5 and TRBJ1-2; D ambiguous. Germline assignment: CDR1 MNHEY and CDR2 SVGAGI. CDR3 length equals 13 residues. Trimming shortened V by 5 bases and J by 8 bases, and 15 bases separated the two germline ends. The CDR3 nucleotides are TGTGCCAGCAGTAAAAGCCCTCCGGGGGGCTACACCTTC. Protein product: CASSKSPPGGYTF.

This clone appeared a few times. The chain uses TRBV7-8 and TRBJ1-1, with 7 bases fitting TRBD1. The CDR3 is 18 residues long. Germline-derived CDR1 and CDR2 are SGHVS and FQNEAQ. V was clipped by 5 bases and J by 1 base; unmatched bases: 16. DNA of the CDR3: TGTGCCAGCAGCACCCCTAGGGCGACAGGGCCGGGGAACACTGAAGCTTTCTTT. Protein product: CASSTPRATGPGNTEAFF.

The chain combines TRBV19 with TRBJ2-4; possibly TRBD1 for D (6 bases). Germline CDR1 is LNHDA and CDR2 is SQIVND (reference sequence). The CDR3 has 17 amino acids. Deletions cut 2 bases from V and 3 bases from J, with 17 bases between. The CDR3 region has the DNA TGTGCCAGTAGTATAAACTCAGCGCCAGGGGACAAAAACATTCAGTACTTC. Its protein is CASSINSAPGDKNIQYF.

CDR3 DNA sequence: TGTGCCAGCAGTTACACAGGGGCGGATTCACCCCTCCACTTT. This encodes CASSYTGADSPLHF. This rearrangement joins TRBV6-5 to TRBJ1-6, with 7 nucleotides matching TRBD1. The CDR3 has 14 residues. Germline-derived CDR1 and CDR2 are MNHEY and SVGAGI. After removal of 2 bases from V and 8 bases from J, the junction contained 3 bases not matched to a gene.

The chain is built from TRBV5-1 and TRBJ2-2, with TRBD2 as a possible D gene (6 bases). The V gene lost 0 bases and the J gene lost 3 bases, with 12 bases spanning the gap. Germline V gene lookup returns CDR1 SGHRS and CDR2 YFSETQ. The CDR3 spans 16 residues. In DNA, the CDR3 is TGCGCCAGCAGCTTGGTTCCGGGGGTGGACACCGGGGAGCTGTTTTTT. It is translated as CASSLVPGVDTGELFF.

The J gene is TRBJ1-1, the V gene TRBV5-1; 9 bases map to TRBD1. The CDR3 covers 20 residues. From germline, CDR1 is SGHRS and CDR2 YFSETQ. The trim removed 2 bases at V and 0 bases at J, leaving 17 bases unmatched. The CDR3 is CASSFLYTRTGDTMNTEAFF. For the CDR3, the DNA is TGCGCCAGCAGCTTTTTATATACTAGGACAGGGGACACCATGAACACTGAAGCTTTCTTT.

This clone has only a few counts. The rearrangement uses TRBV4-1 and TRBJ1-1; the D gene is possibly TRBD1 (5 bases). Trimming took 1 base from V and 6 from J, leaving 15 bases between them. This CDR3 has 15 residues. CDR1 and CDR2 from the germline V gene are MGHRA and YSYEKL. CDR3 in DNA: TGCGCCAGCAGCCAAGTCGGCGGGGGGTCGGCTGAAGCTTTCTTT. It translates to CASSQVGGGSAEAFF.

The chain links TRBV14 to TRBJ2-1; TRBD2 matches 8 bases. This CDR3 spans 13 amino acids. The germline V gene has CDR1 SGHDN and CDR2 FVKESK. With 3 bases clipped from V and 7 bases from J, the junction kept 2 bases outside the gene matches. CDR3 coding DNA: TGTGCCAGCAGCCAGGGGACTAGAAATGAGCAGTTCTTC. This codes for CASSQGTRNEQFF.

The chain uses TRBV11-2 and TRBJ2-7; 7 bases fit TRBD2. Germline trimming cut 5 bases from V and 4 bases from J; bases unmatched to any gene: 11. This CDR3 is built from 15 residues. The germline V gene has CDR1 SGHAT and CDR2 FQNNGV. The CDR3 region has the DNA TGTGCCAGCAGCCCTAAGCGGGGCGGGCCGTACGAGCAGTACTTC. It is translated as CASSPKRGGPYEQYF.

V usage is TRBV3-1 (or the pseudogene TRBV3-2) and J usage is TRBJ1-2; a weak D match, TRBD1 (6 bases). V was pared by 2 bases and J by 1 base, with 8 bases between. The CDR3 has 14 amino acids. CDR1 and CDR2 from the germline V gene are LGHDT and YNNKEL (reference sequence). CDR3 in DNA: TGTGCCAGCAGCCAAACAGGGATTAACTATGGCTACACCTTC. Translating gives CASSQTGINYGYTF.

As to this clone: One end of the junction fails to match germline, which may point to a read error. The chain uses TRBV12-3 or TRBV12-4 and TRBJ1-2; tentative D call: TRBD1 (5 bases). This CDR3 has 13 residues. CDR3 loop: CANSSRVTNGYTF. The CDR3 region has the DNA TGTGCCAACAGTTCCAGGGTTACAAATGGCTACACCTTC.

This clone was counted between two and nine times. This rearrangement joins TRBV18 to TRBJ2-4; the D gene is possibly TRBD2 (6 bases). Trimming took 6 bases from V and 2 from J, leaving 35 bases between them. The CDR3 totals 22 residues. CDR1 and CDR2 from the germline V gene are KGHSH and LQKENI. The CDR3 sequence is CASSPVLTRANVRGKTKNIQYF. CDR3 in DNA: TGTGCCAGCTCCCCCGTCCTAACGAGGGCAAACGTACGCGGGAAAACCAAAAACATTCAGTACTTC. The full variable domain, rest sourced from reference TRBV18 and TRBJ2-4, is NAGVMQNPRHLVRRRGQEARLRCSPMKGHSHVYWYRQLPEEGLKFMVYLQKENIIDESGMPKERFSAEFPKEGPSILRIQQVVRGDSAAYFCASSPVLTRANVRGKTKNIQYFGAGTRLSVL.

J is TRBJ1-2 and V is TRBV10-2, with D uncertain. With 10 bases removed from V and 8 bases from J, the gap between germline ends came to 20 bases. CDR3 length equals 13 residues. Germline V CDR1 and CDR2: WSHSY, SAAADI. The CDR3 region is CATLENKGGGYTF. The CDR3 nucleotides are TGCGCCACCCTGGAGAACAAAGGAGGGGGCTACACCTTC.

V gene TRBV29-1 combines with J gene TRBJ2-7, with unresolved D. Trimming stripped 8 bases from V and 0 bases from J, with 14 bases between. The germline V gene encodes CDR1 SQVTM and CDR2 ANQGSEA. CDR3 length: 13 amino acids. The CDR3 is CSTAGPTSYEQYF. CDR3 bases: TGCAGCACGGCAGGCCCCACCTCCTACGAGCAGTACTTC.

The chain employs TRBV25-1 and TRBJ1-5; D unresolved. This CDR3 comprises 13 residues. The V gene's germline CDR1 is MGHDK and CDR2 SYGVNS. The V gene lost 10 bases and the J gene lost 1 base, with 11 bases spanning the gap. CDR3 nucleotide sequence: TGTGCCACCACCACAGACAGCAATCAGCCCCAGCATTTT. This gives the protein CATTTDSNQPQHF.

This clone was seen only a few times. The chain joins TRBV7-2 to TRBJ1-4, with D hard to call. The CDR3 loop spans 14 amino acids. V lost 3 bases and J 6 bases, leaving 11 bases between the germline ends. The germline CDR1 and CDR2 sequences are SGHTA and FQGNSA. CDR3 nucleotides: TGTGCCAGCAGCTTGAGCCGCGGAGATGAAAAACTGTTTTTT. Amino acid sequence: CASSLSRGDEKLFF.

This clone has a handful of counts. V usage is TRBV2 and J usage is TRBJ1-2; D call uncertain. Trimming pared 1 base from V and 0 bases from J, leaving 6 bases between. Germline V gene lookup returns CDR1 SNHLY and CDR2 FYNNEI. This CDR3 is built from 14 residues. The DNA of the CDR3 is TGTGCCAGCAGTGAAGGCCCAGCTAACTATGGCTACACCTTC. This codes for CASSEGPANYGYTF.

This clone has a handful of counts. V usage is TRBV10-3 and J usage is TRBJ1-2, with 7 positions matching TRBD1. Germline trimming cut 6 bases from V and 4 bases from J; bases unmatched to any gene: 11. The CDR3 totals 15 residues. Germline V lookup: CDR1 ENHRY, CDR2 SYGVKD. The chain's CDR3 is CAIRGTAGRLYGYTF. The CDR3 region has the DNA TGTGCCATCAGGGGGACAGCAGGGAGACTCTATGGCTACACCTTC.

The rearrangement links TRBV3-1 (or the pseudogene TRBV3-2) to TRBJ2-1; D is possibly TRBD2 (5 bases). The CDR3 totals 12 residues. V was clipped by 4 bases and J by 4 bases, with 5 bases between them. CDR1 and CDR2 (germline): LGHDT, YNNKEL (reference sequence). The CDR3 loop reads CASSRGYNEQFF. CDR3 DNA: TGTGCCAGCAGCCGAGGGTACAATGAGCAGTTCTTC.

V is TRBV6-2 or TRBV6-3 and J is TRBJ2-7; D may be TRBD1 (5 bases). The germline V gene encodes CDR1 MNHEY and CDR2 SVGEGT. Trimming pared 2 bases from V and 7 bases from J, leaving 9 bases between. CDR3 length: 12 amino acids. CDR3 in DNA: TGTGCCAGCAGTTACCCCGCAGGGGAGCAGTACTTC. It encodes CASSYPAGEQYF.

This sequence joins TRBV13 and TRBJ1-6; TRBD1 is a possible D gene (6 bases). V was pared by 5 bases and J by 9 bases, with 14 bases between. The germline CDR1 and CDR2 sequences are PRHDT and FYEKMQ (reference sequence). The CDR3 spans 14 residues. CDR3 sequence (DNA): TGTGCCAGCAGCACTTCAGGGGATGGTTCACCCCTCCACTTT. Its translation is CASSTSGDGSPLHF.

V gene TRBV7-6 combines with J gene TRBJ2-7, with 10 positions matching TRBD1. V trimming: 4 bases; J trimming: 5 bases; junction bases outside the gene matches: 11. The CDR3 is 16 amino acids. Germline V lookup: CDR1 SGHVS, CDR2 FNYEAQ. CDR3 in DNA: TGTGCCAGCAGCTCTAGACAGGGGGCTGAGGGGGACGAGCAGTACTTC. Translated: CASSSRQGAEGDEQYF.

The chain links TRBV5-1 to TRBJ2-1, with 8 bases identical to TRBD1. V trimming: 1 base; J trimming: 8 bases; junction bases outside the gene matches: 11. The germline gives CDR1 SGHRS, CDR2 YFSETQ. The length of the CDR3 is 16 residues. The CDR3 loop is CASSLTGQGEGDEQFF. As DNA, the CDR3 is TGCGCCAGCAGCTTGACCGGACAGGGTGAAGGAGATGAGCAGTTCTTC.

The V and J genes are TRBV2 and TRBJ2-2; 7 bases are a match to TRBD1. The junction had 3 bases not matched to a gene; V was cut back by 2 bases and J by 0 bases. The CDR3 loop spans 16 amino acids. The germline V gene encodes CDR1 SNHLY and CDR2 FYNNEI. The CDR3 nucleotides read TGTGCCAGCAGTGAACAGGGGGTGGCGAACACCGGGGAGCTGTTTTTT. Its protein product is CASSEQGVANTGELFF.

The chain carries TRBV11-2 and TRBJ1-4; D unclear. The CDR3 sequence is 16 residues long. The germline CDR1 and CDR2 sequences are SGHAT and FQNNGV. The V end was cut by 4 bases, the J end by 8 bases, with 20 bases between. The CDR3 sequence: CASSSFRMDLTEKLFF. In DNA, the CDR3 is TGTGCCAGCAGCTCCTTTAGAATGGACTTAACCGAAAAACTGTTTTTT.

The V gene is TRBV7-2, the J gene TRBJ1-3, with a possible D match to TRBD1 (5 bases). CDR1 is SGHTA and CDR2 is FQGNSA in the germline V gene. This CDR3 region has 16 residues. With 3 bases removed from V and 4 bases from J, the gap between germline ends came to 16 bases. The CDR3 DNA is TGTGCCAGCAGCTTGGGAGGGGCCTCAGGAGGAAACACCATATATTTT. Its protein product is CASSLGGASGGNTIYF.

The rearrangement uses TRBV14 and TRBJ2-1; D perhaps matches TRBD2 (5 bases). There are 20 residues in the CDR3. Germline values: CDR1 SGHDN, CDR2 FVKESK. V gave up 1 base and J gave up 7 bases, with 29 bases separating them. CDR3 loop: CASSQVRVLSASFLANEQFF. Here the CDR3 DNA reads TGTGCCAGCAGCCAAGTGCGGGTTTTATCCGCGTCGTTTCTTGCGAATGAGCAGTTCTTC.

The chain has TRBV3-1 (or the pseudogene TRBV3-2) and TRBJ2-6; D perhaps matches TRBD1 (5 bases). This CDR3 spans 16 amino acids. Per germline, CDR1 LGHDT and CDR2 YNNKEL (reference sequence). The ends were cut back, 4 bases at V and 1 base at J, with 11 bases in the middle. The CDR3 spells CASSPTYRSGANVLTF. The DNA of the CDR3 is TGTGCCAGCAGCCCCACCTACAGGTCTGGGGCCAACGTCCTGACTTTC.

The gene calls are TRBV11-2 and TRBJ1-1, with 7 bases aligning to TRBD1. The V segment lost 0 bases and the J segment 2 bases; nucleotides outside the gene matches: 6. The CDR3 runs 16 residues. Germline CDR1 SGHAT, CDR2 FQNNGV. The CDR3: CASSLEWGQLNTEAFF. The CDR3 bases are TGTGCCAGCAGCTTAGAGTGGGGACAGCTAAACACTGAAGCTTTCTTT. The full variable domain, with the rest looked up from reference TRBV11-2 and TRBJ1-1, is EAGVAQSPRYKIIEKRQSVAFWCNPISGHATLYWYQQILGQGPKLLIQFQNNGVVDDSQLPKDRFSAERLKGVDSTLKIQPAKLEDSAVYLCASSLEWGQLNTEAFFGQGTRLTVV.

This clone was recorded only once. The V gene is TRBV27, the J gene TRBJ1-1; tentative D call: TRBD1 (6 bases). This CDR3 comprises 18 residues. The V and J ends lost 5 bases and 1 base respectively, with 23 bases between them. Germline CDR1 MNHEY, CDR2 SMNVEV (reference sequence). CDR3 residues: CASSPPPRQLGANTEAFF. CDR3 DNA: TGTGCCAGCAGTCCACCCCCTAGACAGCTGGGGGCGAACACTGAAGCTTTCTTT.